This is a list of T cell receptor beta chains from one sample in a study of Graves' ophthalmopathy and Graves' hyperthyroidism. One entry per CDR3 protein results from TCRdb running MiXCR on the multiplex PCR reads. Of just over 400,000 distinct CDR3 sequences listed, over 20% are singletons. Sequenced material: peripheral blood. The receptors derive from a woman between 18 and 30 years old with stable Graves' hyperthyroidism. CDR3s include the opening cysteine and the closing phenylalanine or tryptophan. A D gene is named only where the DNA matches it firmly. Size values are once, few and many counts, or a class for expanded clones, and some rows have none.

cdr3_length	clone_size	v_call	j_call	d_call	cdr3_aa	cdr3_nt
15	-	TRBV10-3	TRBJ1-6	-	CAISGGGGNNSPLHF	TGTGCCATCAGTGGAGGCGGTGGTAATAATTCACCCCTCCACTTT
16	few	TRBV6-5	TRBJ2-2	TRBD2	CASSTLAGGYTGELFF	TGTGCCAGCAGTACTCTAGCGGGGGGCTACACCGGGGAGCTGTTTTTT
16	many	TRBV7-8	TRBJ1-2	TRBD1	CASSPRDSTFNYGYTF	TGTGCCAGCAGCCCCCGGGACAGCACCTTCAACTATGGCTACACCTTC
12	many	TRBV6-2/TRBV6-3	TRBJ1-1	-	CASSFGQLEAFF	TGTGCCAGCAGTTTCGGACAGCTTGAAGCTTTCTTT
15	-	TRBV4-1	TRBJ2-3	TRBD2	CASSPSGRKADTQYF	TGCGCCAGCAGCCCTAGCGGGAGAAAGGCAGATACGCAGTATTTT
13	-	TRBV2	TRBJ2-7	TRBD1	CASSIYTGGEQYF	TGTGCCAGCAGTATCTACACAGGGGGCGAGCAGTACTTC
17	-	TRBV4-3	TRBJ2-2	-	CASGQDEWEGGTGELFF	TGCGCCAGCGGCCAAGATGAGTGGGAGGGGGGCACCGGGGAGCTGTTTTTT
11	few	TRBV28	TRBJ2-5	-	CASSFEGTQYF	TGTGCCAGCAGTTTCGAGGGGACCCAGTACTTC
12	many	TRBV28	TRBJ1-1	TRBD1	CASSLGWDRAFF	TGTGCCAGCAGTTTAGGATGGGACAGGGCTTTCTTT
15	many	TRBV7-2	TRBJ2-2	TRBD2	CASSLWDYQTGELFF	TGTGCCAGCAGCTTATGGGACTACCAAACCGGGGAGCTGTTTTTT
13	-	TRBV2	TRBJ1-2	TRBD1	CATGQEDNYGYTF	TGTGCCACGGGACAGGAGGATAACTATGGCTACACCTTC
15	many	TRBV10-3	TRBJ2-6	-	CAISIQAAGANVLTF	TGTGCCATCAGCATTCAGGCAGCTGGGGCCAACGTCCTGACTTTC
13	few	TRBV29-1	TRBJ2-7	-	CSVRGGGSYEQYF	TGCAGCGTGAGGGGGGGAGGGTCCTACGAGCAGTACTTC
14	-	TRBV6-5	TRBJ1-1	-	CASSSPLVDTEAFF	TGTGCCAGCAGTTCTCCACTGGTGGACACTGAAGCTTTCTTT
16	-	TRBV4-1	TRBJ2-5	-	CASSQDGRWVTKTQYF	TGCGCCAGCAGCCAAGACGGGAGATGGGTAACAAAGACCCAGTACTTC
13	-	TRBV4-1	TRBJ2-7	-	CASSQDYLGEQYF	TGCGCCAGCAGCCAAGATTACTTGGGCGAGCAGTACTTC
12	-	TRBV30	TRBJ1-2	-	CAWSGVWDGYTF	TGTGCCTGGAGTGGGGTGTGGGATGGCTACACCTTC
16	many	TRBV20-1	TRBJ2-5	TRBD2	CSARDPSGRNQETQYF	TGCAGTGCTAGAGATCCTAGCGGGAGGAACCAAGAGACCCAGTACTTC
14	many	TRBV2	TRBJ1-1	-	CASSDGQPNTEAFF	TGTGCCAGCAGTGATGGACAGCCGAACACTGAAGCTTTCTTT
15	many	TRBV20-1	TRBJ1-5	-	CSASWTGASNQPQHF	TGCAGTGCTAGTTGGACGGGGGCGAGCAATCAGCCCCAGCATTTT
19	many	TRBV25-1	TRBJ2-5	TRBD2	CASSEYLPESGRWWETQYF	TGTGCCAGCAGTGAATACCTACCGGAAAGCGGGAGGTGGTGGGAGACCCAGTACTTC
13	-	TRBV29-1	TRBJ2-5	TRBD1	CSASRTGGETQYF	TGCAGCGCTTCCAGGACAGGGGGCGAGACCCAGTACTTC
13	many	TRBV20-1	TRBJ2-2	-	CSASRRDTGELFF	TGCAGTGCTAGTCGGCGAGACACCGGGGAGCTGTTTTTT
14	many	TRBV14	TRBJ2-7	-	CASSLLIGAYEQYF	TGTGCCAGCAGCCTCCTTATAGGGGCCTACGAGCAGTACTTC
16	many	TRBV30	TRBJ1-5	-	CAWSVRGQLSNQPQHF	TGTGCCTGGAGTGTACGTGGACAGCTTAGCAATCAGCCCCAGCATTTT
14	once	TRBV5-1	TRBJ2-7	-	CASSFTEESYEQYF	TGCGCCAGCAGCTTCACGGAGGAGTCCTACGAGCAGTACTTC
13	-	TRBV30	TRBJ2-7	-	CAWSVIGGNEQYF	TGTGCCTGGAGTGTAATAGGGGGGAACGAGCAGTACTTC
15	many	TRBV11-2	TRBJ1-5	-	CASSLVGGVGQPQHF	TGTGCCAGCAGCTTAGTAGGGGGAGTCGGTCAGCCCCAGCATTTT
16	many	TRBV4-1	TRBJ1-6	-	CASSPTVPQGNSPLHF	TGCGCCAGCAGCCCGACAGTGCCCCAGGGGAATTCACCCCTCCACTTT
16	many	TRBV6-2/TRBV6-3	TRBJ2-6	-	CASSKLRPSGANVLTF	TGTGCCAGCAGTAAGCTCAGGCCCTCTGGGGCCAACGTCCTGACTTTC
16	many	TRBV5-1	TRBJ1-1	-	CASSLAVGQLNTEAFF	TGCGCCAGCAGCTTGGCCGTCGGACAGTTGAACACTGAAGCTTTCTTT
12	-	TRBV7-9	TRBJ2-7	-	CASSPDFHEQYF	TGTGCCAGCAGCCCGGACTTCCACGAGCAGTACTTC
11	-	TRBV30	TRBJ1-1	-	CAERYNTEAFF	TGTGCTGAAAGGTACAACACTGAAGCTTTCTTT
15	-	TRBV4-3	TRBJ2-3	-	CASSQVARGPDTQYF	TGCGCCAGCAGCCAAGTCGCCAGGGGACCAGATACGCAGTATTTT
16	many	TRBV20-1	TRBJ1-2	TRBD1	CSARYPRYRGLRGYTF	TGCAGTGCTAGATACCCCCGCTACAGGGGGCTTCGCGGCTACACCTTC
14	many	TRBV9	TRBJ1-1	-	CASSVAESRVKAFF	TGTGCCAGCAGCGTAGCTGAGTCGAGGGTGAAGGCTTTCTTT
12	-	TRBV6-2/TRBV6-3	TRBJ1-1	TRBD1	CASSNRQGKAFF	TGTGCCAGCAGTAACCGACAGGGTAAAGCTTTCTTT
16	-	TRBV28	TRBJ1-5	-	CASSALPGQYNQPQHF	TGTGCCAGCAGTGCCCTCCCAGGACAGTACAATCAGCCCCAGCATTTT
17	few	TRBV20-1	TRBJ2-7	TRBD2	CSARVGTSGRYSYEQYF	TGCAGTGCTAGAGTTGGGACTAGCGGGAGGTACTCCTACGAGCAGTACTTC
16	many	TRBV6-2/TRBV6-3	TRBJ2-5	TRBD2	CASRTGLAGGQETQYF	TGTGCCAGCAGAACCGGGCTAGCGGGAGGCCAAGAGACCCAGTACTTC
14	many	TRBV6-5	TRBJ2-2	-	CASSYHQEVGELFF	TGTGCCAGCAGTTACCACCAGGAGGTCGGGGAGCTGTTTTTT
13	many	TRBV6-1	TRBJ1-2	-	CASSERGIGGYTF	TGTGCCAGCAGTGAAAGGGGAATCGGGGGCTACACCTTC
15	-	TRBV24-1	TRBJ2-7	-	CATSDLGGALNEQYF	TGTGCCACCAGTGATTTGGGAGGGGCGCTCAACGAGCAGTACTTC
16	many	TRBV28	TRBJ2-5	TRBD1	CASSFDHSTGVETQYF	TGTGCCAGCAGTTTTGACCATTCGACAGGGGTCGAGACCCAGTACTTC
13	many	TRBV20-1	TRBJ1-2	-	CSAGMGQNYGYTF	TGCAGTGCAGGGATGGGACAAAACTATGGCTACACCTTC
14	many	TRBV4-1	TRBJ2-7	TRBD1	CASSQTGINYEQYF	TGCGCCAGCAGCCAGACAGGGATCAACTACGAGCAGTACTTC
13	few	TRBV18	TRBJ1-5	-	CASSRSSNQPQHF	TGTGCCAGCTCACGGTCTAGCAATCAGCCCCAGCATTTT
14	many	TRBV5-1	TRBJ2-5	-	CASSGGLAGETQYF	TGTGCCAGCAGCGGAGGGCTAGCAGGAGAGACCCAGTACTTC
15	many	TRBV15	TRBJ1-5	-	CATSREYNSNQPQHF	TGTGCCACCAGCAGAGAATATAATAGCAATCAGCCCCAGCATTTT
12	-	TRBV11-2	TRBJ1-5	-	CASKKGSGPQHF	TGTGCCAGCAAGAAGGGGTCAGGGCCCCAGCATTTT